These 27 T cell receptor beta chains share one sample of origin, sequenced in a study of T cell repertoires in cytomegalovirus infection. From the reads, TCRdb called clonotypes with MiXCR, one entry per CDR3 protein. The data show about 260,000 distinct CDR3 sequences, approximately 9.1% seen once. Sequencing was done on a sample of PBMCs. The receptors come from a human donor in good health (CMV status not recorded). Some clones in this sample may be carry-over from other donors' samples.

This clonotype was seen at least ten times. This chain links TRBV20-1 with TRBJ1-5, with D hard to call. Trimming removed 3 bases from V and 8 bases from J, with 11 bases in between. The germline CDR1 and CDR2 sequences are DFQATT and SNEGSKA (reference sequence). This CDR3 is built from 12 residues. In DNA form, the CDR3 reads TGCAGTGCTAGTTTTCGGGATGAGCCCCAGCATTTT. Residues: CSASFRDEPQHF.

This clonotype was counted at least ten times. The J gene is TRBJ1-5, the V gene TRBV28; D uncertain. Germline V gene data show CDR1 as MDHEN and CDR2 as SYDVKM. Trimming took off 4 bases at V and 6 bases at J, with 13 bases between the two ends. This CDR3 has 14 residues. The CDR3 region has the DNA TGTGCCAGCAGTTCGTACGAGGGAGGTCAGCCCCAGCATTTT. It is translated as CASSSYEGGQPQHF.

This clonotype showed up just a few times. The chain is built from TRBV9 and TRBJ1-1, with D maybe TRBD1 (5 bases). This CDR3 contains 16 residues. Deletions cut 4 bases from V and 3 bases from J, with 19 bases between. Germline-derived CDR1 and CDR2 are SGDLS and YYNGEE. CDR3 protein: CASSTTTPRGDTEAFF. For the CDR3, the DNA is TGTGCCAGCAGCACAACGACCCCGAGGGGTGACACTGAAGCTTTCTTT.

This clonotype was recorded at least ten times. The gene calls are TRBV29-1 and TRBJ1-2, with D possibly matching TRBD1 (5 bases). The length of the CDR3 is 13 residues. V was clipped by 1 base and J by 3 bases, with 9 bases between them. Germline V gene lookup returns CDR1 SQVTM and CDR2 ANQGSEA. Here the CDR3 reads CSVEGLRDYGYTF. In nucleotides, the CDR3 is TGCAGCGTTGAAGGTCTCAGGGACTATGGCTACACCTTC.

This clonotype was counted ten times or more. The chain carries TRBV20-1 and TRBJ1-2; D is unclear. Between the trimmed V and J ends, which lost 5 bases and 8 bases, there was a span of 15 bases. The CDR3 sequence is 12 residues long. The germline CDR1 and CDR2 sequences are DFQATT and SNEGSKA (reference sequence). Here the CDR3 DNA reads TGCAGTGCTGTCATTGACGCCCTCGGCTACACCTTC. Residues: CSAVIDALGYTF.

This clonotype was found many times. The V and J genes are TRBV28 and TRBJ1-2; D remains ambiguous. Germline assignment: CDR1 MDHEN and CDR2 SYDVKM. V shed 1 base and J shed 7 bases, with 13 bases lying between them. CDR3 length: 14 amino acids. CDR3 bases: TGTGCCAGCAGTTTATTGGTACGGCAATTTGGCTACACCTTC. Encoded protein: CASSLLVRQFGYTF.

Ten or more counts support this clonotype. The chain uses TRBV7-2 and TRBJ1-2; TRBD1 is a possible D gene (5 bases). There are 14 residues in the CDR3. V shed 4 bases and J shed 1 base, with 10 bases lying between them. Germline V lookup: CDR1 SGHTA, CDR2 FQGNSA. The CDR3 loop is CASSSGLNNYGYTF. CDR3 coding DNA: TGTGCCAGCAGCTCGGGACTCAATAACTATGGCTACACCTTC.

This chain uses TRBV6-2 or TRBV6-3 with TRBJ1-5; D call uncertain. Germline V gene sequence: CDR1 MNHEY, CDR2 SVGEGT. V lost 0 bases and J 1 base, leaving 16 bases between the germline ends. The CDR3 runs to 18 residues. For the CDR3, the DNA is TGTGCCAGCAGTTACTCTTCCGGAGGACTCTTCAGCAATCAGCCCCAGCATTTT. This encodes CASSYSSGGLFSNQPQHF.

The rearrangement links TRBV11-2 to TRBJ1-2, with 7 bases fitting TRBD1. V was pared by 5 bases and J by 8 bases, with 14 bases of the junction left unmatched. The CDR3 is made up of 15 amino acids. The germline V gene encodes CDR1 SGHAT and CDR2 FQNNGV. The DNA of the CDR3 is TGTGCCAGCAGCACGCTACAGGGGAGAGGGACGGGCTACACCTTC. This codes for CASSTLQGRGTGYTF.

This clonotype came up many times. The V call is TRBV7-2, the J call TRBJ2-1; D gene unclear. Trimming took off 5 bases at V and 15 bases at J, with 20 bases between the two ends. Germline CDR1 and CDR2: SGHTA and FQGNSA. This CDR3 comprises 13 residues. CDR3 in amino acids: CASSHTNGFGSFF. DNA for the CDR3: TGTGCCAGCAGCCATACGAATGGGTTCGGGTCGTTCTTC.

This clonotype has ten or more counts. The rearrangement joins TRBV12-3 or TRBV12-4 to TRBJ1-5; D unresolved. The CDR3 loop spans 13 amino acids. Trimming shortened V by 6 bases and J by 1 base, and 7 bases separated the two germline ends. In DNA, the CDR3 is TGTGCCAGCAGCGTAGGGAGCAATCAGCCCCAGCATTTT. This codes for CASSVGSNQPQHF.

V and J are TRBV14 and TRBJ2-7; D call uncertain. Trimming stripped 0 bases from V and 2 bases from J, with 11 bases between. This CDR3 comprises 15 residues. Germline lookup yields CDR1 SGHDN and CDR2 FVKESK. Written as DNA, the CDR3 is TGTGCCAGCAGCCAAGACACGCATAAGGCCTACGAGCAGTACTTC. It encodes CASSQDTHKAYEQYF.

This clonotype was recorded at least ten times. The chain uses TRBV7-2 and TRBJ2-2; D is unresolved. V was clipped by 1 base and J by 6 bases, with 6 bases between them. Germline values: CDR1 SGHTA, CDR2 FQGNSA. The CDR3 runs 13 residues. The CDR3 bases are TGTGCCAGCAGCTTAGAGACTTCCGGGGAGCTGTTTTTT. It codes for CASSLETSGELFF.

There are many counts of this clonotype. CDR3 amino acids: CASSPPPGDRGHNEQFF. The CDR3 coding sequence is TGTGCCAGCAGTCCACCACCCGGGGACAGGGGCCACAATGAGCAGTTCTTC. The rearrangement uses TRBV28 and TRBJ2-1; 10 bases are a match to TRBD1. The CDR3 runs 17 residues. Germline V gene lookup returns CDR1 MDHEN and CDR2 SYDVKM. The V segment lost 5 bases and the J segment 5 bases; nucleotides outside the gene matches: 12.

This clonotype was counted between two and nine times. The chain combines TRBV5-1 with TRBJ2-1; possible D gene TRBD2, 5 bases. Trimming left V 6 bases short and J 2 bases short, with 12 bases between. Germline assignment: CDR1 SGHRS and CDR2 YFSETQ. The CDR3 totals 14 residues. Written as DNA, the CDR3 is TGCGCCAGCAACCAAGCGGAAACCTACAATGAGCAGTTCTTC. Translation: CASNQAETYNEQFF.

V gene TRBV29-1 combines with J gene TRBJ1-5, with 7 bases identical to TRBD1. V was pared by 6 bases and J by 7 bases, with 6 bases of the junction left unmatched. This CDR3 spans 12 amino acids. Germline loops: CDR1 SQVTM, CDR2 ANQGSEA. CDR3 DNA: TGCAGCGTAGTAACAGGGGACCAGCCCCAGCATTTT. Translating it yields CSVVTGDQPQHF.

The table lists this clonotype with a few counts. J is TRBJ1-5 and V is TRBV2, with TRBD1 matching 8 bases. J lost 3 bases, V lost 4 bases, and 8 bases had no gene match. Per the germline V gene, CDR1 is SNHLY and CDR2 is FYNNEI. The CDR3 sequence is 16 residues long. DNA for the CDR3: TGTGCCAGCAGTGCTACCGGGACAGGCCTCAATCAGCCCCAGCATTTT. This gives the protein CASSATGTGLNQPQHF.

This clonotype was detected many times. This sequence joins TRBV29-1 and TRBJ1-1; no clear D. Germline CDR1 SQVTM, CDR2 ANQGSEA. This CDR3 has 10 residues. V was clipped by 4 bases and J by 8 bases, with 8 bases between them. This CDR3 reads CSVARSEAFF. The CDR3, as DNA: TGCAGCGTTGCCCGATCAGAAGCTTTCTTT. The variable domain in full, with the rest retrieved from reference TRBV29-1 and TRBJ1-1, is SAVISQKPSRDICQRGTSLTIQCQVDSQVTMMFWYRQQPGQSLTLIATANQGSEATYESGFVIDKFPISRPNLTFSTLTVSNMSPEDSSIYLCSVARSEAFFGQGTRLTVV.

V and J are TRBV7-9 and TRBJ2-7; D uncertain. V lost 5 bases to trimming and J lost 0 bases, with 14 bases between them. Germline values: CDR1 SEHNR, CDR2 FQNEAQ (reference sequence). The CDR3 runs to 15 residues. The CDR3: CASSLPTESSYEQYF. The CDR3 nucleotides are TGTGCCAGCAGCCTCCCGACTGAGTCCTCCTACGAGCAGTACTTC.

The V call is TRBV29-1, the J call TRBJ2-5; the D gene is possibly TRBD1 (6 bases). CDR3 size: 14 residues. V dropped 3 bases and J dropped 3 bases, with 14 bases sitting between them. Germline V gene sequence: CDR1 SQVTM, CDR2 ANQGSEA. DNA for the CDR3: TGCAGCGTTGATGGGACAAATTCTGAAGAGACCCAGTACTTC. This translates into CSVDGTNSEETQYF.

There are many counts of this clonotype. CDR3: CASSLGQTLAKNIQYF. DNA for the CDR3: TGTGCCAGCAGTTTGGGGCAGACACTAGCCAAAAACATTCAGTACTTC. The chain has TRBV27 and TRBJ2-4; TRBD1 might be the D (5 bases). The germline CDR1 and CDR2 sequences are MNHEY and SMNVEV (reference sequence). The V gene lost 3 bases and the J gene lost 0 bases, with 12 bases spanning the gap. This CDR3 has 16 residues.

This clonotype was observed at least ten times. V and J are TRBV6-2 or TRBV6-3 and TRBJ2-6; 11 bases are a match to TRBD2. The CDR3 is made up of 18 amino acids. V lost 6 bases to trimming and J lost 2 bases; unmatched junction nucleotides: 9. Germline V lookup: CDR1 MNHEY, CDR2 SVGEGT. The DNA for the CDR3 is TGTGCCAGCAGATCACTAGCGGGAGTCCCCCCTGGGGCCAACGTCCTGACTTTC. This codes for CASRSLAGVPPGANVLTF.

This clonotype was counted a few times. This chain uses TRBV4-2 with TRBJ2-3; D remains unclear. CDR3 length: 17 residues. Trimming pared 1 base from V and 0 bases from J, leaving 14 bases between. Germline CDR1 reads LGHNA; CDR2 reads YNFKEQ. CDR3 sequence: CASSQGLAQPSTDTQYF. The CDR3 coding sequence is TGTGCCAGCAGCCAAGGATTGGCTCAACCTAGCACAGATACGCAGTATTTT.

Only a few counts were recorded for this clonotype. The V and J genes are TRBV6-2 or TRBV6-3 and TRBJ2-7; 9 positions agree with TRBD2. The germline gives CDR1 MNHEY, CDR2 SVGEGT. This CDR3 is 15 amino acids long. V trimming: 0 bases; J trimming: 4 bases; junction bases outside the gene matches: 4. The CDR3 here is CASSYSSSGAYEQYF. The CDR3 region has the DNA TGTGCCAGCAGTTACTCGTCTAGCGGGGCTTACGAGCAGTACTTC.

There are a few counts of this clonotype. The chain links TRBV28 to TRBJ1-3; perhaps TRBD1 as D (5 bases). Trimming pared 6 bases from V and 4 bases from J, leaving 22 bases between. Germline lookup yields CDR1 MDHEN and CDR2 SYDVKM. The CDR3 loop spans 17 amino acids. The CDR3 bases are TGTGCCAGCAGACTGTTAGCTGGGCAGGGAGCGGGAAACACCATATATTTT. It specifies CASRLLAGQGAGNTIYF. The entire variable domain, with the rest obtained from reference TRBV28 and TRBJ1-3, is as follows: DVKVTQSSRYLVKRTGEKVFLECVQDMDHENMFWYRQDPGLGLRLIYFSYDVKMKEKGDIPEGYSVSREKKERFSLILESASTNQTSMYLCASRLLAGQGAGNTIYFGEGSWLTVV.

This clonotype was detected only a few times. The rearrangement uses TRBV7-9 and TRBJ2-7, with D maybe TRBD2 (5 bases). The CDR3 contains 14 residues. Germline-derived CDR1 and CDR2 are SEHNR and FQNEAQ (reference sequence). The ends were cut back, 1 base at V and 5 bases at J, with 12 bases in the middle. The CDR3 loop reads CASSLGEGTHEQYF. The CDR3 DNA sequence: TGTGCCAGCAGCTTAGGTGAGGGAACTCACGAGCAGTACTTC.

This clonotype was seen repeatedly, ten times or more. This chain uses TRBV6-1 with TRBJ2-7, with D tentatively TRBD2 (5 bases). Between the trimmed V and J ends, which lost 0 bases and 2 bases, there was a span of 11 bases. The CDR3 totals 15 residues. Germline CDR1 reads MNHNS; CDR2 reads SASEGT. CDR3 in DNA: TGTGCCAGCAGTGAAGCGCTGAGGGCTACCTACGAGCAGTACTTC. It codes for CASSEALRATYEQYF.